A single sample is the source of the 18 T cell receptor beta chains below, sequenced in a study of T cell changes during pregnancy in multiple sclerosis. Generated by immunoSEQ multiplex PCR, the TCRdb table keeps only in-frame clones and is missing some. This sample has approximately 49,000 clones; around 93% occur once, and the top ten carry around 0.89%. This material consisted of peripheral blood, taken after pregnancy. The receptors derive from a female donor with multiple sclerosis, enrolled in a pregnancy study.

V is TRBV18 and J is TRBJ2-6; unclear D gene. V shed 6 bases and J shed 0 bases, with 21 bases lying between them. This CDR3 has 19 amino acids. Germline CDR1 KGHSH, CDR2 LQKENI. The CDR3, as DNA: TGTGCCAGCTCCCCAGACCTCGCAGATAGCCACTCTGGGGCCAACGTCCTGACTTTC. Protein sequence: CASSPDLADSHSGANVLTF.

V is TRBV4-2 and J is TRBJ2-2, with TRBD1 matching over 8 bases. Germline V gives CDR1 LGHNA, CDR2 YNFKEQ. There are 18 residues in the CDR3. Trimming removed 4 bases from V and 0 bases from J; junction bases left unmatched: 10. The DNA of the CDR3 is TGTGCCAGCAGCCTGCGCCCAAACAGGGGGACGAACACCGGGGAGCTGTTTTTT. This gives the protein CASSLRPNRGTNTGELFF.

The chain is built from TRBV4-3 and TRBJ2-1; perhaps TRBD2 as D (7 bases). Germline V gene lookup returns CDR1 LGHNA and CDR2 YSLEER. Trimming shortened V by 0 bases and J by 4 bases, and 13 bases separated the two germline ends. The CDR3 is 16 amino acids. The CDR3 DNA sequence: TGCGCCAGCAGCCAAGAGAGGGGGGGCCTTTACAATGAGCAGTTCTTC. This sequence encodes CASSQERGGLYNEQFF.

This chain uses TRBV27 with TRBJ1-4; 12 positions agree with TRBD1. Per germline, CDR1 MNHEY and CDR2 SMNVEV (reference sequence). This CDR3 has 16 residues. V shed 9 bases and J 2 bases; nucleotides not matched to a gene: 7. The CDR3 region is CASRGQGAATNEKLFF. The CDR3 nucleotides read TGTGCCAGTAGGGGACAGGGGGCGGCTACTAATGAAAAACTGTTTTTT.

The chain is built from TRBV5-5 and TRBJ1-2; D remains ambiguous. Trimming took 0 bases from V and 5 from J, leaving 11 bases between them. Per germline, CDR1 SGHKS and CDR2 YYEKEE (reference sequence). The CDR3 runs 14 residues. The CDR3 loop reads CASSLVADRYGYTF. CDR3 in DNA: TGTGCCAGCAGCTTGGTGGCGGATCGATATGGCTACACCTTC.

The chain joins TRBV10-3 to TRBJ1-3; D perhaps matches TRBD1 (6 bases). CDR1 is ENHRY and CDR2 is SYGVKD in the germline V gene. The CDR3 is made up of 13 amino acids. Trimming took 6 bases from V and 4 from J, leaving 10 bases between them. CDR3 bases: TGTGCCATCAGCAGGGGAGGGGGAAACACCATATATTTT. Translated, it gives CAISRGGGNTIYF.

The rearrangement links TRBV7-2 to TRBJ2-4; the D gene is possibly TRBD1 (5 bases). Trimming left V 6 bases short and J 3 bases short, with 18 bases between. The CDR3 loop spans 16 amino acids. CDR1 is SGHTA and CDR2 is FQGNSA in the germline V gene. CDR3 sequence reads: CASSSYPSTDKNIQYF. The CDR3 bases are TGTGCCAGCAGTTCATACCCATCGACAGACAAAAACATTCAGTACTTC.

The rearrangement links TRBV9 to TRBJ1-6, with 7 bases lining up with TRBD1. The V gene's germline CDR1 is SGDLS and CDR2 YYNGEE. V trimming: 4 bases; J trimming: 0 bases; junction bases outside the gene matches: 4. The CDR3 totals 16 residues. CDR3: CASSPGQSSYNSPLHF. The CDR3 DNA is TGTGCCAGCAGCCCGGGACAGAGCTCCTATAATTCACCCCTCCACTTT.

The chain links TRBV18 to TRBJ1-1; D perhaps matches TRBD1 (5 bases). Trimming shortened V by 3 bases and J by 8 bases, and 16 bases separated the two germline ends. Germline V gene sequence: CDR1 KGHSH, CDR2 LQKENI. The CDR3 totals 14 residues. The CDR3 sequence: CASSPFPPGYEAFF. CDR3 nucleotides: TGTGCCAGCTCACCGTTCCCTCCAGGGTACGAAGCTTTCTTT.

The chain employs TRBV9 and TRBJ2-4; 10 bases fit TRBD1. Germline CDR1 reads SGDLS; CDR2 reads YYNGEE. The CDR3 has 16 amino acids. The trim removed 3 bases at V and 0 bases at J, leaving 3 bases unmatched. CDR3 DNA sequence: TGTGCCAGCAGCGACGACAGGGGGCTAGCCAAAAACATTCAGTACTTC. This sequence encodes CASSDDRGLAKNIQYF.

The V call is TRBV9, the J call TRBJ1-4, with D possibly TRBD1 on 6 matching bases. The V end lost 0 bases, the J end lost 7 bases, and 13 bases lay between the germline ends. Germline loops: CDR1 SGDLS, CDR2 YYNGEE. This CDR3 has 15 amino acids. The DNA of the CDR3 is TGTGCCAGCAGCGTAGAGTCAGGGGATGGTGAAAAACTGTTTTTT. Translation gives CASSVESGDGEKLFF.

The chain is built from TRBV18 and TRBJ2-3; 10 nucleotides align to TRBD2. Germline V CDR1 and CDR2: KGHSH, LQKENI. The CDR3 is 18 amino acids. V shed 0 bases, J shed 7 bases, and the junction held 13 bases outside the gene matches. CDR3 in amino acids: CASSPPLGQRGGVNTQYF. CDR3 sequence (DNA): TGTGCCAGCTCACCACCACTTGGGCAGCGGGGGGGCGTAAATACGCAGTATTTT.

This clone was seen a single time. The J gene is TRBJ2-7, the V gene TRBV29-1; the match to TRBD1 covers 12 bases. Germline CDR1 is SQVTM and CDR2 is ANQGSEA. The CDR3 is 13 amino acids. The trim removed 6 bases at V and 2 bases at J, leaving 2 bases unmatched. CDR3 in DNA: TGCAGCGTCGGGACAGGGGGCCCCTACGAGCAGTACTTC. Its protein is CSVGTGGPYEQYF.

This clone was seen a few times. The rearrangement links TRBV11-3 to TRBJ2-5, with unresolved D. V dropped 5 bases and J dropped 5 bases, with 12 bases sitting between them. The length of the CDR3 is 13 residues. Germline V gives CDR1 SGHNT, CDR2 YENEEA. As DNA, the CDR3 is TGTGCCAGCAGCAAAAACTCGTGGGAGACCCAGTACTTC. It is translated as CASSKNSWETQYF.

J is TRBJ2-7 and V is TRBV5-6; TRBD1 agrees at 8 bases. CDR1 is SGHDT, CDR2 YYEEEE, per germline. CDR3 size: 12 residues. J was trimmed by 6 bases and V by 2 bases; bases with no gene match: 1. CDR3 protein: CASSLQGGEQYF. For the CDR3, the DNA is TGTGCCAGCAGCTTACAGGGGGGCGAGCAGTACTTC. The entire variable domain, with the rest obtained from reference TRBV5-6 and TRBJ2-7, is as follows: DAGVTQSPTHLIKTRGQQVTLRCSPKSGHDTVSWYQQALGQGPQFIFQYYEEEERQRGNFPDRFSGHQFPNYSSELNVNALLLGDSALYLCASSLQGGEQYFGPGTRLTVT.

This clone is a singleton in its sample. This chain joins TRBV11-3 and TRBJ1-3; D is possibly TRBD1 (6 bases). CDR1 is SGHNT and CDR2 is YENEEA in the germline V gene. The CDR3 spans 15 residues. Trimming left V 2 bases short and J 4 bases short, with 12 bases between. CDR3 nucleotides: TGTGCCAGCAGCTTACAGGGGACAAGAGGAAACACCATATATTTT. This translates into CASSLQGTRGNTIYF. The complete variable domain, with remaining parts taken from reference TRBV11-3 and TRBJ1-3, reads EAGVVQSPRYKIIEKKQPVAFWCNPISGHNTLYWYLQNLGQGPELLIRYENEEAVDDSQLPKDRFSAERLKGVDSTLKIQPAELGDSAVYLCASSLQGTRGNTIYFGEGSWLTVV.

The CDR3 DNA is TGTGCCAGCAGCCAAGTTGGGACAGCTGGGAACTATGGCTACACCTTC. It encodes CASSQVGTAGNYGYTF. The J gene is TRBJ1-2, the V gene TRBV4-2, with TRBD1 matching 7 bases. Looked up from germline, CDR1 is LGHNA and CDR2 is YNFKEQ. This CDR3 contains 16 residues. The junction had 7 bases not matched to a gene; V was cut back by 1 base and J by 2 bases.

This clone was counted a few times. The CDR3 nucleotides read TGTGCCAGCAGGCCAACAGGGAAAGGTTCACCCCTCCACTTT. It is translated as CASRPTGKGSPLHF. The chain uses TRBV6-5 and TRBJ1-6; D might be TRBD1 (6 bases). The CDR3 totals 14 residues. Germline-derived CDR1 and CDR2 are MNHEY and SVGAGI. V lost 6 bases to trimming and J lost 9 bases, with 15 bases between them.